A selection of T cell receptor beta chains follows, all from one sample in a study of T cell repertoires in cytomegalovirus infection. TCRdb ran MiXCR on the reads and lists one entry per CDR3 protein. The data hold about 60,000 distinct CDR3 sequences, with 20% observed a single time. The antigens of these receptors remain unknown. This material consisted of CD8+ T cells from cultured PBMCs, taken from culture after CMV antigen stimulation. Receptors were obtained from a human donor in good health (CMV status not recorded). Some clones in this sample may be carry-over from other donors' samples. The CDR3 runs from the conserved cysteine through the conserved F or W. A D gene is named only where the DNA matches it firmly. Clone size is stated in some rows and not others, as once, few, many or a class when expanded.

cdr3_nt: TGCAGTGCTAGAGTGGCAGGGGGCTCCTACGAGCAGTACTTC
cdr3_aa: CSARVAGGSYEQYF
d_call: TRBD1
v_call: TRBV20-1
clone_size: NA
j_call: TRBJ2-7

cdr3_nt: TGTGCCAGCAGACGCACTAGCGGAGGCACAGATACGCAGTATTTT
cdr3_aa: CASRRTSGGTDTQYF
d_call: TRBD2
v_call: TRBV6-6
clone_size: once
j_call: TRBJ2-3

cdr3_nt: TGTGCCAGCAGCCCGAGAGAGGGTAAAGGAGGATTGCAATCCTACGAGCAGTACTTC
cdr3_aa: CASSPREGKGGLQSYEQYF
d_call: NA
v_call: TRBV7-9
clone_size: few
j_call: TRBJ2-7

cdr3_nt: TGTGCCACCGGGACTGCCCGCTCTGGAAACACCATATATTTT
cdr3_aa: CATGTARSGNTIYF
d_call: NA
v_call: TRBV25-1
clone_size: NA
j_call: TRBJ1-3

cdr3_nt: TGTGCCAGCAGTTACGGGACTAGCGCCTACGAGCAGTACTTC
cdr3_aa: CASSYGTSAYEQYF
d_call: TRBD2
v_call: TRBV6-2/TRBV6-3
clone_size: once
j_call: TRBJ2-7

cdr3_nt: TGTGCCAGCAGTCTGATCAATGAGCAGTTCTTC
cdr3_aa: CASSLINEQFF
d_call: NA
v_call: TRBV12-3/TRBV12-4
clone_size: few
j_call: TRBJ2-1

cdr3_nt: TGTGCCAGCAGCCATGAAGGACAGGGCTACGAGCAGTACTTC
cdr3_aa: CASSHEGQGYEQYF
d_call: TRBD1
v_call: TRBV14
clone_size: NA
j_call: TRBJ2-7

cdr3_nt: TGCAGTGCTAGGGTAACAGGGTTCAGGGACACTGAAGCTTTCTTT
cdr3_aa: CSARVTGFRDTEAFF
d_call: NA
v_call: TRBV20-1
clone_size: NA
j_call: TRBJ1-1

cdr3_nt: TGTGCCAGCAGCTTAGGGCACCTCTCTGGGGCCAACGTCCTGACTTTC
cdr3_aa: CASSLGHLSGANVLTF
d_call: NA
v_call: TRBV7-6
clone_size: NA
j_call: TRBJ2-6

cdr3_nt: TGCGCCAGCAGCCAATCCCCCCCGGGACAGGGATCTGAAGCTTTCTTT
cdr3_aa: CASSQSPPGQGSEAFF
d_call: TRBD1
v_call: TRBV4-1
clone_size: NA
j_call: TRBJ1-1

cdr3_nt: TGTGCCAGCAGTCCCTCTGGCGAGCAGTACTTC
cdr3_aa: CASSPSGEQYF
d_call: NA
v_call: TRBV6-2/TRBV6-3
clone_size: few
j_call: TRBJ2-7

cdr3_nt: TGCAGTGCTAGAGATCCGGAGGGGCCTTACAATGAGCAGTTCTTC
cdr3_aa: CSARDPEGPYNEQFF
d_call: NA
v_call: TRBV20-1
clone_size: few
j_call: TRBJ2-1

cdr3_nt: TGTGCCAGCAGCTTAGGGAGCGGGGGAAGCTCCTACAATGAGCAGTTCTTC
cdr3_aa: CASSLGSGGSSYNEQFF
d_call: TRBD2
v_call: TRBV7-6
clone_size: NA
j_call: TRBJ2-1

cdr3_nt: TGCGCCAGCAGCCAAGGGCCCCGAAGGTACACTGAAGCTTTCTTT
cdr3_aa: CASSQGPRRYTEAFF
d_call: NA
v_call: TRBV4-1
clone_size: NA
j_call: TRBJ1-1

cdr3_nt: TGTGCCAGCAGCGTATGGGGACAGGACAATGAGCAGTTCTTC
cdr3_aa: CASSVWGQDNEQFF
d_call: TRBD1
v_call: TRBV7-8
clone_size: NA
j_call: TRBJ2-1

cdr3_nt: TGTGCCACCAGTGATGCGGGGGCTGGGCTCAATCAGCCCCAGCATTTT
cdr3_aa: CATSDAGAGLNQPQHF
d_call: NA
v_call: TRBV24-1
clone_size: NA
j_call: TRBJ1-5

cdr3_nt: TGTGCCAGCAGTGATCTCGGAAACAGGCAGTACTTC
cdr3_aa: CASSDLGNRQYF
d_call: NA
v_call: TRBV2
clone_size: NA
j_call: TRBJ2-4

cdr3_nt: TGTGCCAGCAGAGGGGTAAGGGGCACTGAAGCTTTCTTT
cdr3_aa: CASRGVRGTEAFF
d_call: NA
v_call: TRBV28
clone_size: few
j_call: TRBJ1-1

cdr3_nt: TGTGCCAGCAGCCAAGATGTGGGGGCAGGCCGTGCCGGGGAGCTGTTTTTT
cdr3_aa: CASSQDVGAGRAGELFF
d_call: NA
v_call: TRBV4-2
clone_size: few
j_call: TRBJ2-2

cdr3_nt: TGTGCCAGCAGTTTAGGACCCGGGCCAACTGACTATGGCTACACCTTC
cdr3_aa: CASSLGPGPTDYGYTF
d_call: NA
v_call: TRBV12-3/TRBV12-4
clone_size: NA
j_call: TRBJ1-2

cdr3_nt: TGTGCCAGCAGCTTATCCGGTTTGGAGTCATCGTTCTTC
cdr3_aa: CASSLSGLESSFF
d_call: NA
v_call: TRBV7-9
clone_size: NA
j_call: TRBJ2-1

cdr3_nt: TGTGCCAGCAGCTTAGATTTTACTAGCGGGGGCGATGAGCAGTTCTTC
cdr3_aa: CASSLDFTSGGDEQFF
d_call: TRBD2
v_call: TRBV7-9
clone_size: few
j_call: TRBJ2-1

cdr3_nt: TGTGCCAGCTCAATGCCGGGACAGGGGGCTGGAGATACGCAGTATTTT
cdr3_aa: CASSMPGQGAGDTQYF
d_call: TRBD1
v_call: TRBV18
clone_size: NA
j_call: TRBJ2-3

cdr3_nt: TGTGCCAGCCTAGGGACCGGGGAGCTGTTTTTT
cdr3_aa: CASLGTGELFF
d_call: NA
v_call: TRBV12-3/TRBV12-4
clone_size: many
j_call: TRBJ2-2

cdr3_nt: TGTGCCAGCAGTGAAGCGGGGCGTGAATTGGGGCAGTACTTC
cdr3_aa: CASSEAGRELGQYF
d_call: NA
v_call: TRBV6-1
clone_size: few
j_call: TRBJ2-7

cdr3_nt: TGTGCCAGCAGGACTCAACCGCTGTGGAACACTGAAGCTTTCTTT
cdr3_aa: CASRTQPLWNTEAFF
d_call: NA
v_call: TRBV6-2/TRBV6-3
clone_size: NA
j_call: TRBJ1-1

cdr3_nt: TGTGCCAGTAGTATAGAGTCTGACAGTCCCTATGGCTACACCTTC
cdr3_aa: CASSIESDSPYGYTF
d_call: NA
v_call: TRBV19
clone_size: few
j_call: TRBJ1-2

cdr3_nt: TGTGCCCCCCCCTTAGGGAGGGGGTTTGGAGAGACCCAGTACTTC
cdr3_aa: CAPPLGRGFGETQYF
d_call: NA
v_call: TRBV7-6
clone_size: NA
j_call: TRBJ2-5

cdr3_nt: TGCGCCAGCAGCCAAGTCAGGATCAGCAATCAGCCCCAGCATTTT
cdr3_aa: CASSQVRISNQPQHF
d_call: NA
v_call: TRBV4-1
clone_size: NA
j_call: TRBJ1-5

cdr3_nt: TGTGCCAGCAGCTTAAAGGCGGGTGAAGCTTTCTTT
cdr3_aa: CASSLKAGEAFF
d_call: NA
v_call: TRBV7-9
clone_size: NA
j_call: TRBJ1-1

cdr3_nt: TGTGCCAGTGGAAACGAGCTAGCGGTAGCCAAAAACATTCAGTACTTC
cdr3_aa: CASGNELAVAKNIQYF
d_call: TRBD2
v_call: TRBV12-3/TRBV12-4
clone_size: NA
j_call: TRBJ2-4

cdr3_nt: TGTGCCAGCAGCCACCGAGGACAGACCTACGAGCAGTACTTC
cdr3_aa: CASSHRGQTYEQYF
d_call: NA
v_call: TRBV3-1
clone_size: NA
j_call: TRBJ2-7

cdr3_nt: TGTGCCAGCAGCTTGGGCGGGCCGAAGCCCTACGAGCAGTACTTC
cdr3_aa: CASSLGGPKPYEQYF
d_call: NA
v_call: TRBV7-2
clone_size: NA
j_call: TRBJ2-7

cdr3_nt: TGTGCCAGCAGCCGAGGAGGGACGGGGGACTACGAGCAGTACTTC
cdr3_aa: CASSRGGTGDYEQYF
d_call: NA
v_call: TRBV7-9
clone_size: many
j_call: TRBJ2-7

cdr3_nt: TGTGCCAGCAGTTACGGGGCAGGGGGCGAAGCTTTCTTT
cdr3_aa: CASSYGAGGEAFF
d_call: TRBD1
v_call: TRBV6-5
clone_size: NA
j_call: TRBJ1-1

cdr3_nt: TGTGCCAGCAGCTTAGTCCCCAGACAGAGCAATCAGCCCCAGCATTTT
cdr3_aa: CASSLVPRQSNQPQHF
d_call: NA
v_call: TRBV7-8
clone_size: NA
j_call: TRBJ1-5

cdr3_nt: TGTGCCAGCAGTGAATACAGGGGCTCTGGCTACACCTTC
cdr3_aa: CASSEYRGSGYTF
d_call: TRBD1
v_call: TRBV6-1
clone_size: few
j_call: TRBJ1-2

cdr3_nt: TGTGCCAGCAGCTTAGAGGTGACAGGACTGACCTCCTACGAGCAGTACTTC
cdr3_aa: CASSLEVTGLTSYEQYF
d_call: NA
v_call: TRBV7-6
clone_size: NA
j_call: TRBJ2-7

cdr3_nt: TGTGCCAGCAGTTTTAAACGGATGAACACTGAAGCTTTCTTT
cdr3_aa: CASSFKRMNTEAFF
d_call: NA
v_call: TRBV27
clone_size: NA
j_call: TRBJ1-1